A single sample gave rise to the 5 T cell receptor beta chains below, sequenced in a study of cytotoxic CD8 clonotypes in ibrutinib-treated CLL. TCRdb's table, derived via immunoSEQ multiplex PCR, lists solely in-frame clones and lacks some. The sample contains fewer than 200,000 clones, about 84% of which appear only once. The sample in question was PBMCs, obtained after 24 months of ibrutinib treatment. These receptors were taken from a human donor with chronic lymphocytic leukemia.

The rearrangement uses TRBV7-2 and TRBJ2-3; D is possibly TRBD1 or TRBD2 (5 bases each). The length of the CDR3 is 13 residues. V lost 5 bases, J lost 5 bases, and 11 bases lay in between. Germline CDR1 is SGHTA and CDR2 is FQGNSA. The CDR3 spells CASSQGPGDTQYF. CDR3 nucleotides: TGTGCCAGCAGCCAGGGACCGGGAGATACGCAGTATTTT.

Here the CDR3 reads CASSHNGGLGISTDTQYF. The CDR3 DNA is TGCGCCAGCAGCCATAACGGGGGGTTGGGGATAAGCACAGATACGCAGTATTTT. The rearrangement joins TRBV4-1 to TRBJ2-3, with TRBD2 matching over 7 bases. This CDR3 contains 18 residues. CDR1 MGHRA and CDR2 YSYEKL come from the germline V gene. The V and J ends lost 3 bases and 0 bases, in that order; junction bases with no gene match: 12.

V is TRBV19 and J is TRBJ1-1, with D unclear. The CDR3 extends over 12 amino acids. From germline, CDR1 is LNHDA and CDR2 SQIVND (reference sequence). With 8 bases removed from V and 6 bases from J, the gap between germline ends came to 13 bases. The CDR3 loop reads CASSLRASEAFF. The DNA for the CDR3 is TGTGCCAGTTCCTTAAGAGCTTCTGAAGCTTTCTTT.

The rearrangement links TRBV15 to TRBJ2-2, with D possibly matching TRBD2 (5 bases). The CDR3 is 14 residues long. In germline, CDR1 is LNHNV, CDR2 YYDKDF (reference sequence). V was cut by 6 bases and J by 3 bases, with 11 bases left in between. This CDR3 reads CATSSGRDTGELFF. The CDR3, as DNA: TGTGCCACCAGTTCCGGGCGGGACACCGGGGAGCTGTTTTTT.

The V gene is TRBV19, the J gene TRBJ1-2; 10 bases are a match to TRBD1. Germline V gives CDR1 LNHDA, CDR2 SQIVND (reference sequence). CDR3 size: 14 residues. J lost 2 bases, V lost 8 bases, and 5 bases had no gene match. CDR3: CASLPGQGNYGYTF. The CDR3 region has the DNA TGTGCCAGTCTTCCGGGACAGGGGAACTATGGCTACACCTTC.